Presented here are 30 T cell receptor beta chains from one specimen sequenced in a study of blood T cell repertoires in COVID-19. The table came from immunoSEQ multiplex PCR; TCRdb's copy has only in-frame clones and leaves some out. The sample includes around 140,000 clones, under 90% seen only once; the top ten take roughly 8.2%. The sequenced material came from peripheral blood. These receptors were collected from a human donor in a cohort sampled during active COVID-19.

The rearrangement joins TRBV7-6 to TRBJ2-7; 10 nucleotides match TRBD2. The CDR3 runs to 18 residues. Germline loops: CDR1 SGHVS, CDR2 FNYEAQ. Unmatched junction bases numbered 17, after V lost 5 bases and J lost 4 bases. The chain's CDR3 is CASSLRTAGAGGSYEQYF. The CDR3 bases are TGTGCCAGCAGCCTCCGAACGGCGGGAGCGGGAGGGTCTTACGAGCAGTACTTC.

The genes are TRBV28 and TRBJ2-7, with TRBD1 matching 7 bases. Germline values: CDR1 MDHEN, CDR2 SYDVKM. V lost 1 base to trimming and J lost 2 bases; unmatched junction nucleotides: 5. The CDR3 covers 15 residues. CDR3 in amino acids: CASSLSWDSTYEQYF. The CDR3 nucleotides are TGTGCCAGCAGTTTATCTTGGGACAGTACCTACGAGCAGTACTTC.

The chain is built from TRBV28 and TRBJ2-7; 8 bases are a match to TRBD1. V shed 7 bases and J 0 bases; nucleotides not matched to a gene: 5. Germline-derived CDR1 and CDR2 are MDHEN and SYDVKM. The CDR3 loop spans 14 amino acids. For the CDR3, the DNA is TGTGCCAGCACCCCGGGACAGGTCTCCTACGAGCAGTACTTC. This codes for CASTPGQVSYEQYF.

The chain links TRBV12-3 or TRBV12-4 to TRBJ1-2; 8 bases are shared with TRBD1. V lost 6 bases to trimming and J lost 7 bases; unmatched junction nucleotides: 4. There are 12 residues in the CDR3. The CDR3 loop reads CASRSGGGGYTF. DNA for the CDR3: TGTGCCAGCAGATCAGGGGGCGGTGGCTACACCTTC.

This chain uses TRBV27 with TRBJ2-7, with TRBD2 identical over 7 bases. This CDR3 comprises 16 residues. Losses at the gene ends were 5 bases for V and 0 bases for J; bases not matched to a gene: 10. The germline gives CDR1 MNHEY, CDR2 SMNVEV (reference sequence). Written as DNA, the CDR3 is TGTGCCAGCAGTCCAACCGTGGCTAGCGGCTCCTACGAGCAGTACTTC. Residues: CASSPTVASGSYEQYF.

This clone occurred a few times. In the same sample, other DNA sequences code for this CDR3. The CDR3 sequence: CASSFDGGLAGVAETQYF. Here the CDR3 DNA reads TGCGCCAGCAGCTTTGATGGGGGACTAGCGGGAGTTGCAGAGACCCAGTACTTC. The chain is built from TRBV5-1 and TRBJ2-5, with TRBD2 identical over 14 bases. From germline, CDR1 is SGHRS and CDR2 YFSETQ. J gave up 4 bases and V 2 bases, and 10 bases lay outside the gene matches. This CDR3 is built from 18 residues.

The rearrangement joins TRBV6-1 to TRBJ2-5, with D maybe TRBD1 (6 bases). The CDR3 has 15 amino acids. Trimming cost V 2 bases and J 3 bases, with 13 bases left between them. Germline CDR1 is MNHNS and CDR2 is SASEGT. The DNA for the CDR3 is TGTGCCAGCAGTGAAATGAGGACAGACAAAGAGACCCAGTACTTC. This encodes CASSEMRTDKETQYF.

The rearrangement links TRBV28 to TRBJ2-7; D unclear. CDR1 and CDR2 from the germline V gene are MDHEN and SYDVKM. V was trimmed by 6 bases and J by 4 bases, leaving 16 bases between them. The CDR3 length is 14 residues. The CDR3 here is CASSALGPKYEQYF. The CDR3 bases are TGTGCCAGCAGCGCCTTGGGCCCAAAGTACGAGCAGTACTTC. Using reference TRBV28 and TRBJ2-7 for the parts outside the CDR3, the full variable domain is DVKVTQSSRYLVKRTGEKVFLECVQDMDHENMFWYRQDPGLGLRLIYFSYDVKMKEKGDIPEGYSVSREKKERFSLILESASTNQTSMYLCASSALGPKYEQYFGPGTRLTVT.

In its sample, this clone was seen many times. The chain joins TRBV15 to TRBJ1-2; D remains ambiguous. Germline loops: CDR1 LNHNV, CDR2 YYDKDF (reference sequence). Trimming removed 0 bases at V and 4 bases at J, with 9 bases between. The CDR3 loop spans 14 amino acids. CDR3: CATSRDLRPYGYTF. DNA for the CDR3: TGTGCCACCAGCAGAGATCTACGTCCCTATGGCTACACCTTC.

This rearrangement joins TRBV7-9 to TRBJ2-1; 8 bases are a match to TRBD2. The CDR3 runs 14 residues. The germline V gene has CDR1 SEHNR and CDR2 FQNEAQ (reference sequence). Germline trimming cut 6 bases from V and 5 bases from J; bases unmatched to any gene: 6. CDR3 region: CASRAGDPNNEQFF. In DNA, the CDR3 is TGTGCCAGCAGAGCGGGAGACCCTAACAATGAGCAGTTCTTC.

This CDR3 reads CSASLGDGGYNEQFF. In DNA, the CDR3 is TGCAGTGCTAGTCTCGGGGACGGGGGTTACAATGAGCAGTTCTTC. The chain links TRBV20-1 to TRBJ2-1; D may be TRBD2 (6 bases). Trimming shortened V by 3 bases and J by 4 bases, and 16 bases separated the two germline ends. This CDR3 has 15 residues. From germline, CDR1 is DFQATT and CDR2 SNEGSKA (reference sequence).

The CDR3 region has the DNA TGTGCCAGCAGCCAAGACCAGGGGGTTGTGACTCAAGAGCAGTACTTC. Translating gives CASSQDQGVVTQEQYF. The chain employs TRBV14 and TRBJ2-7; TRBD1 agrees at 7 bases. J gave up 7 bases and V 0 bases, and 12 bases lay outside the gene matches. The CDR3 loop spans 16 amino acids. Germline V gene data show CDR1 as SGHDN and CDR2 as FVKESK.

CDR3: CASSISGTGDGKLFF. As DNA, the CDR3 is TGTGCCAGTAGTATAAGCGGGACGGGGGACGGAAAACTGTTTTTT. This chain connects TRBV19 to TRBJ1-4, with D possibly matching TRBD1 (5 bases). CDR3 length equals 15 residues. The germline V gene encodes CDR1 LNHDA and CDR2 SQIVND (reference sequence). Between the trimmed V and J ends, which lost 2 bases and 10 bases, there was a span of 17 bases.

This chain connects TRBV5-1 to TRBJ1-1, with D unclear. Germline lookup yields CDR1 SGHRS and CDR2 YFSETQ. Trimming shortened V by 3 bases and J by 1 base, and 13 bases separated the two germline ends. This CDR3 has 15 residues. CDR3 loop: CASSWASLGNTEAFF. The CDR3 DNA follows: TGCGCCAGCAGCTGGGCTTCTTTGGGGAACACTGAAGCTTTCTTT.

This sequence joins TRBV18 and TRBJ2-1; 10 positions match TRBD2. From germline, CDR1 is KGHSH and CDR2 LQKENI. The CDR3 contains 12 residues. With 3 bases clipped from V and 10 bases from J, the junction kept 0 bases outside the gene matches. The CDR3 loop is CASSPGLAEQFF. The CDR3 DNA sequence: TGTGCCAGCTCACCGGGACTAGCGGAGCAGTTCTTC.

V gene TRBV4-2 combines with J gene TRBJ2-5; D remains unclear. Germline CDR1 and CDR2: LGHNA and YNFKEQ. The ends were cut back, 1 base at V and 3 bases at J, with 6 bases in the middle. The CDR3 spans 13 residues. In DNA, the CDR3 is TGTGCCAGCAGCCAAGCGGTCGAAGAGACCCAGTACTTC. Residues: CASSQAVEETQYF.

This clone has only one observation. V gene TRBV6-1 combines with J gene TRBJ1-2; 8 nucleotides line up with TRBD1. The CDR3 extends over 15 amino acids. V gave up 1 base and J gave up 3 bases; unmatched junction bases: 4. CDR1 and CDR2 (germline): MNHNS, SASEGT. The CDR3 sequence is CASSEGGTGDYGYTF. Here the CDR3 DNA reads TGTGCCAGCAGTGAAGGGGGGACAGGAGACTATGGCTACACCTTC.

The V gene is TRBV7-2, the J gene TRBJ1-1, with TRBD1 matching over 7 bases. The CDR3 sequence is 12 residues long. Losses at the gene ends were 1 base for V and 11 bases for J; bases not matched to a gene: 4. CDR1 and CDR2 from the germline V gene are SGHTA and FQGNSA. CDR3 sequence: CASSLGDSTAFF. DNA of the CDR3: TGTGCCAGCAGCTTAGGGGACAGTACCGCTTTCTTT.

This CDR3 reads CASSEAGVSYNEQFF. The CDR3, as DNA: TGTGCCAGCAGTGAAGCGGGAGTGTCCTACAATGAGCAGTTCTTC. This chain links TRBV6-4 with TRBJ2-1; TRBD2 matches 8 bases. Germline V gene lookup returns CDR1 MRHNA and CDR2 SNTAGT. CDR3 length equals 15 residues. The trim removed 3 bases at V and 1 base at J, leaving 2 bases unmatched.

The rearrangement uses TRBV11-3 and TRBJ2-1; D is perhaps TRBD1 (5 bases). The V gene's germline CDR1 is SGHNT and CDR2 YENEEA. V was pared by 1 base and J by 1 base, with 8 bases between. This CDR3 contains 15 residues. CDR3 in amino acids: CASSLAGNSYNEQFF. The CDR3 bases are TGTGCCAGCAGCTTAGCAGGGAATTCCTACAATGAGCAGTTCTTC. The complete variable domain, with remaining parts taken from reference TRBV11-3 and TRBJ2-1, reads EAGVVQSPRYKIIEKKQPVAFWCNPISGHNTLYWYLQNLGQGPELLIRYENEEAVDDSQLPKDRFSAERLKGVDSTLKIQPAELGDSAVYLCASSLAGNSYNEQFFGPGTRLTVL.

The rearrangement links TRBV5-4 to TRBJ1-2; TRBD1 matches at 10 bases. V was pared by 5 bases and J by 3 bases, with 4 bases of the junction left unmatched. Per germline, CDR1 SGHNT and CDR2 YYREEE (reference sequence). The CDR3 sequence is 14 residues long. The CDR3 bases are TGTGCCAGCAGACAAGGACAGGGGGACTATGGCTACACCTTC. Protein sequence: CASRQGQGDYGYTF. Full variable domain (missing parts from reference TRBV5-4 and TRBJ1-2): ETGVTQSPTHLIKTRGQQVTLRCSSQSGHNTVSWYQQALGQGPQFIFQYYREEENGRGNFPPRFSGLQFPNYSSELNVNALELDDSALYLCASRQGQGDYGYTFGSGTRLTVV.

The CDR3 loop reads CASSPTGGANYEQYF. In DNA form, the CDR3 reads TGTGCCAGCTCACCTACAGGGGGCGCGAACTACGAGCAGTACTTC. The rearrangement joins TRBV18 to TRBJ2-7; 9 nucleotides line up with TRBD1. Trimming at V came to 3 bases and at J to 3 bases, leaving 6 bases not matched to a gene. CDR1 KGHSH and CDR2 LQKENI come from the germline V gene. This CDR3 has 15 residues.

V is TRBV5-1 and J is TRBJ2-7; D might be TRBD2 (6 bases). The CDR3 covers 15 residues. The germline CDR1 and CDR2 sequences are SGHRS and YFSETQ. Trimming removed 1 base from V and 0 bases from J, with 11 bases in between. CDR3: CASSLNSGSSYEQYF. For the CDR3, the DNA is TGCGCCAGCAGCTTGAATAGCGGTAGCTCCTACGAGCAGTACTTC.

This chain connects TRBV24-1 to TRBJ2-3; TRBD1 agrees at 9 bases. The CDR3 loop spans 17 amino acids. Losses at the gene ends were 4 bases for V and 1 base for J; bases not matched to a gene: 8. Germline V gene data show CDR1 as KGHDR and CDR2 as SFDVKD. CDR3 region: CATSEPTGGAGTDTQYF. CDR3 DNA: TGTGCCACCAGTGAGCCAACAGGGGGCGCGGGCACAGATACGCAGTATTTT.

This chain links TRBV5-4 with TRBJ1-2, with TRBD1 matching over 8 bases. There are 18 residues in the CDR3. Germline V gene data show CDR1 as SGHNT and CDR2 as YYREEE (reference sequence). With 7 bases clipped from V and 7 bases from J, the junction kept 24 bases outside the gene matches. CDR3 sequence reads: CASYLGGPAGGSGFGYTF. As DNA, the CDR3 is TGTGCCAGCTATCTGGGAGGCCCCGCAGGGGGCAGCGGTTTTGGCTACACCTTC.

The CDR3 region is CASSLALGQGGEQFF. The CDR3 DNA reads as TGTGCCAGCAGCTTGGCCCTAGGTCAGGGGGGTGAGCAGTTCTTC. The gene calls are TRBV5-4 and TRBJ2-1, with D perhaps matching TRBD1 (7 bases). CDR1 is SGHNT, CDR2 YYREEE, per germline (reference sequence). Between the trimmed V and J ends, which lost 0 bases and 9 bases, there was a span of 16 bases. CDR3 length: 15 amino acids.

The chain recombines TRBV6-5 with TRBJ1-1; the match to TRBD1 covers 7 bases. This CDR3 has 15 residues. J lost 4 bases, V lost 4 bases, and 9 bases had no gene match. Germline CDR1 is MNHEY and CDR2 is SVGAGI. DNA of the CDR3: TGTGCCAGCAGTTCTCGTCAGGGGGTTTTCACTGAAGCTTTCTTT. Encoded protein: CASSSRQGVFTEAFF.

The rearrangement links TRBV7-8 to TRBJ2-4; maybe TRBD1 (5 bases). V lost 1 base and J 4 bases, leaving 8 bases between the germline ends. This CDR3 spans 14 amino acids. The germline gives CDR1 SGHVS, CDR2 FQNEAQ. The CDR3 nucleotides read TGTGCCAGCAGCTTAGGATCAGGGAAAAACATTCAGTACTTC. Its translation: CASSLGSGKNIQYF.

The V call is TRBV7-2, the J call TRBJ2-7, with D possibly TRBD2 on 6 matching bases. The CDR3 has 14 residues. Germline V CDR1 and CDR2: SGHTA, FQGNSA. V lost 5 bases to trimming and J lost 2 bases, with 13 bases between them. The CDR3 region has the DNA TGTGCCAGCAGCGGCGGGGTAGCGGCCTACGAGCAGTACTTC. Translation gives CASSGGVAAYEQYF.

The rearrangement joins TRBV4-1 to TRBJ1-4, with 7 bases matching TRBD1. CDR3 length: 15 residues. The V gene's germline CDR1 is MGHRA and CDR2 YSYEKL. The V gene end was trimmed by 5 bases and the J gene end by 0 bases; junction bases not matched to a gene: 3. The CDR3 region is CASSTTGATNEKLFF. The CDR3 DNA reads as TGCGCCAGCAGCACAACAGGGGCAACTAATGAAAAACTGTTTTTT.